This T cell receptor (beta chain) was recorded in a study of blood T cell repertoires in COVID-19. Study at large: COVID-19 samples, acute and convalescent, were from the United States, Italy and Spain. PBMCs, B-cell-depleted T cells, or T cells provided the cDNA or gDNA that made up the material.

This clone was detected once. Per the germline V gene, CDR1 is SGHNT and CDR2 is YYREEE (reference sequence). The CDR3 length is 13 residues. Trimming cost V 4 bases and J 6 bases; bases outside gene matches: 6. Per the original data handling: Scientists estimated how many nucleated cells there were by amplifying reference gene primers. Some clones are missing from TCRdb's copy, which holds only in-frame ones; the method was immunoSEQ multiplex PCR. The V and J calls and clone size come from that table; D and trimming were worked out from the DNA. The table has about 120,000 clones, 70% to 85% seen once.

This receptor was identified in a man in his sixties or seventies with active or convalescent COVID-19. The V call is TRBV5-4, the J call TRBJ1-2, with 7 positions matching TRBD1. Sequenced input: peripheral blood. The CDR3 is CASSPGQRDGYTF. The CDR3 bases are TGTGCCAGCAGCCCGGGACAGCGGGATGGCTACACCTTC.